Only a few counts were recorded for the clone carrying this T cell receptor (beta chain). Its antigen is as yet unknown. The sample is drawn from a study of graft-versus-host responses after intestinal transplantation. For the study at large: Among the recipients, all got anti-thymocyte globulin induction and then tacrolimus and steroids for approximately 3 years. Study-wide results and caveats: Allograft graft-versus-host to host-versus-graft clonal ratios ran high in patients with graft-donor T cell macrochimerism. Circulating GvH clones peaking coincided with falling HvG clones soon after transplant.

This CDR3 contains 11 residues. Germline CDR1 is SGHAT and CDR2 is FQNNGV. V lost 5 bases to trimming and J lost 5 bases, with 6 bases between them. The repertoire was sequenced with immunoSEQ multiplex PCR; TCRdb's copy has only in-frame clones and lacks some. The sample holds about 21,000 clones, about 88% seen once. The source of this sequence is a human patient who received an intestinal transplant, so some T cells may come from the graft donor. The V and J genes are TRBV11-2 and TRBJ2-5; D ambiguous. This specimen was PBMCs, taken roughly 64 days after intestinal transplantation. The CDR3 sequence: CASSGRETQYF. DNA for the CDR3: TGTGCCAGCAGCGGCAGGGAGACCCAGTACTTC. Supplemented by reference TRBV11-2 and TRBJ2-5, the full variable domain reads EAGVAQSPRYKIIEKRQSVAFWCNPISGHATLYWYQQILGQGPKLLIQFQNNGVVDDSQLPKDRFSAERLKGVDSTLKIQPAKLEDSAVYLCASSGRETQYFGPGTRLLVL.